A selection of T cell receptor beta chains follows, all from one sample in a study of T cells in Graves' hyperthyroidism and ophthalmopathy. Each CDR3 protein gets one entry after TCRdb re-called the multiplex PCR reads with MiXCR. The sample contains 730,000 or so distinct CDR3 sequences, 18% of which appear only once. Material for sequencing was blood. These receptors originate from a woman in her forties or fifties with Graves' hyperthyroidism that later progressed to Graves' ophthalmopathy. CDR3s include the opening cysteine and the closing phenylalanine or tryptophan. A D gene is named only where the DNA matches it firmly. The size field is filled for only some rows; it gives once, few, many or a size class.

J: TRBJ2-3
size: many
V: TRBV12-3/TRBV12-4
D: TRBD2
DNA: TGTGCCAGCACCCAAGCGGCGGGAGTGAGAGATACGCAGTATTTT
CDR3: CASTQAAGVRDTQYF

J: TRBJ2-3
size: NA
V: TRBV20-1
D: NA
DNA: TGCAGCGCCGGAGGGCGTGGAACAGATACGCAGTATTTT
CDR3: CSAGGRGTDTQYF

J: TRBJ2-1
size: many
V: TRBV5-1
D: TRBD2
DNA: TGCGCCAGCAGCTACGGACTAGCGGGGGTGGATGAGCAGTTCTTC
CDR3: CASSYGLAGVDEQFF

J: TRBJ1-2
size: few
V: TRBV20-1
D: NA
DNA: TGCAGTGCATCGCCCAAGGTAGTTAACTATGGCTACACCTTC
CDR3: CSASPKVVNYGYTF

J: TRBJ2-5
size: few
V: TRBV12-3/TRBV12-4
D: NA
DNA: TGTGCCAGCTCTTGGGCAGGACCTCAAGAGACCCAGTACTTC
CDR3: CASSWAGPQETQYF

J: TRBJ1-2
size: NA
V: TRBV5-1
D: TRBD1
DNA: TGCGCCAGCAGCCCCGGACAGGGCGGGGTGCATGGCTACACCTTC
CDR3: CASSPGQGGVHGYTF

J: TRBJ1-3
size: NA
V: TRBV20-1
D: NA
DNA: TGCAGTGCTTTCGACAGTCGCTCTGGAAACACCATATATTTT
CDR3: CSAFDSRSGNTIYF

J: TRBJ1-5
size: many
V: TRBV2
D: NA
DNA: TGTGCCAGCAGGCACGGGCGGGCGTTCCAAGGTCGCAATCAGCCCCAGCATTTT
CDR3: CASRHGRAFQGRNQPQHF

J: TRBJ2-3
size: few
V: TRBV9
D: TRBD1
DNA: TGTGCCAGCAGCGTGGACCAGGGGGCGAGTACGGCAGATACGCAGTATTTT
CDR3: CASSVDQGASTADTQYF

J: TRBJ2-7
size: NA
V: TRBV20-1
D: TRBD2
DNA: TGCAGTGCTAGAGATCGGGAGGGAGGGTACGAGCAGTACTTC
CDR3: CSARDREGGYEQYF

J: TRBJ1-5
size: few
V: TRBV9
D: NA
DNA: TGTGCCAGCAGCGCATTGGGGAGTTCGGATCAGCCCCAGCATTTT
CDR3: CASSALGSSDQPQHF

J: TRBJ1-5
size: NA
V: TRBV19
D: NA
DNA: TGTGCCAGTAGTATACAGGCAGGTTATAGCAATCAGCCCCAGCATTTT
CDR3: CASSIQAGYSNQPQHF

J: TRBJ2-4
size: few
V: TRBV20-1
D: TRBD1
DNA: TGCAGTGCTAGACGGCAGGGGGCGGCCAAAAACATTCAGTACTTC
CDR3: CSARRQGAAKNIQYF

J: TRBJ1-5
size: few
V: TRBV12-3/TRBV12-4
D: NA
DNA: TGTGCCAGCAGTCTCCAGACTAGCAATCAGCCCCAGCATTTT
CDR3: CASSLQTSNQPQHF

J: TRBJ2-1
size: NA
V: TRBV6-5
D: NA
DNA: TGTGCCAGCAGTTACCGGGGGGCGGGCTACAATGAGCAGTTCTTC
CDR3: CASSYRGAGYNEQFF

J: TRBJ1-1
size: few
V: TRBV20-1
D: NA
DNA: TGCAGTGCTAGAGGTTTCAGGGAAAGGGACACTGAAGCTTTCTTT
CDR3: CSARGFRERDTEAFF

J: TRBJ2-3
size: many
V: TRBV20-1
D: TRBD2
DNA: TGCAGTGCCCTTGGACTAGCGGGGTCCACAGATACGCAGTATTTT
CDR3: CSALGLAGSTDTQYF

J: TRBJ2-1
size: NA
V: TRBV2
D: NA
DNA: TGTGCCAGCAGTGAAGTTCGTACTCACAATGAGCAGTTCTTC
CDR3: CASSEVRTHNEQFF